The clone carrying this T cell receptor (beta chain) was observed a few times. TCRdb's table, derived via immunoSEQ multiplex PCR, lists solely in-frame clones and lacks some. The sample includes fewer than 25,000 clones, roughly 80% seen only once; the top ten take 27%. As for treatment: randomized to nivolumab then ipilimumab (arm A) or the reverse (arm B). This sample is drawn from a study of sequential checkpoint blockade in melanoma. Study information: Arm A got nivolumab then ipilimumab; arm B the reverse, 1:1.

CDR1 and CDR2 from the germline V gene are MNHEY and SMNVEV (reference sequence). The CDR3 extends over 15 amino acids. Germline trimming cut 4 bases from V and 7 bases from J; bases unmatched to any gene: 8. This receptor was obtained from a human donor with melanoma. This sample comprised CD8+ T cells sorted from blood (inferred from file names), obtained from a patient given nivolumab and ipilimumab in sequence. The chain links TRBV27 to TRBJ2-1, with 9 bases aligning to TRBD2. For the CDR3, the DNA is TGTGCCAGCAGTTCCCCTGCGGGGGGGTGGAATGAGCAGTTCTTC. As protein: CASSSPAGGWNEQFF.